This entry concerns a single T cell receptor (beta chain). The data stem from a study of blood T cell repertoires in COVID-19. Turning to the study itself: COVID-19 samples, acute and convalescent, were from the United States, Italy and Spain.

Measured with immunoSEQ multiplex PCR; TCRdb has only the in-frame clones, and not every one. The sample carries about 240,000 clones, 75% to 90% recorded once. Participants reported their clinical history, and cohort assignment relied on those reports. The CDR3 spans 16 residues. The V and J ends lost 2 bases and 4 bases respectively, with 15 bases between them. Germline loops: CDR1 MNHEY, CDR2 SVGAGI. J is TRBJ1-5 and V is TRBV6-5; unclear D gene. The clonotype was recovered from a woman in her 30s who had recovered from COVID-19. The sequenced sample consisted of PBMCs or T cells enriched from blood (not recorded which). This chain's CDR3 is CASSYRAGWTNQPQHF. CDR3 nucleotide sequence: TGTGCCAGCAGTTACCGAGCCGGATGGACTAATCAGCCCCAGCATTTT.